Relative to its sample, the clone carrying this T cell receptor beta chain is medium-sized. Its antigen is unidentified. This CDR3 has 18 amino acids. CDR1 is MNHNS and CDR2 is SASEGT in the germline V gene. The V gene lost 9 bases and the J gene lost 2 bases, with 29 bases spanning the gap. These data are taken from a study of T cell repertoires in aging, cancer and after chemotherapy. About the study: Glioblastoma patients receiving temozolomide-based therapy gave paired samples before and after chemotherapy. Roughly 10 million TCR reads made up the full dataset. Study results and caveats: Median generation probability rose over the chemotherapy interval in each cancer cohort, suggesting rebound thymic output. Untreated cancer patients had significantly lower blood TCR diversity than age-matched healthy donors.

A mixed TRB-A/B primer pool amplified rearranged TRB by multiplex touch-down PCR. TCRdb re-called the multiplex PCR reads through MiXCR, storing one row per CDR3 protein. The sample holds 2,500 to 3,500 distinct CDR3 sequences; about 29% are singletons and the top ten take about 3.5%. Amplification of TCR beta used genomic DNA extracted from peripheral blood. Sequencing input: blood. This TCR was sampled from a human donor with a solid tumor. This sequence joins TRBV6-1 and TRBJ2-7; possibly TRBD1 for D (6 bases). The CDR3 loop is CASITVPGEGASPYEQYF. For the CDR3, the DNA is TGTGCCAGTATAACGGTCCCAGGGGAAGGGGCAAGTCCCTACGAGCAGTACTTC.